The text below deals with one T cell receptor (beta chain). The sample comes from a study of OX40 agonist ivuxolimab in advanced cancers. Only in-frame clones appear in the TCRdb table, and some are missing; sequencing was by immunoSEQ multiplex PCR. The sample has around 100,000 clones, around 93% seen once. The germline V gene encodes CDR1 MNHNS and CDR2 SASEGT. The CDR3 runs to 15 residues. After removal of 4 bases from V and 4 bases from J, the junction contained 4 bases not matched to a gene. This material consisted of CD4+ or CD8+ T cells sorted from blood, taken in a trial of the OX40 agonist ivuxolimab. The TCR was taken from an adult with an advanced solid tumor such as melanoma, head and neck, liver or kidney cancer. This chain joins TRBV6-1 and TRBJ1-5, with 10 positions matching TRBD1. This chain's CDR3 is CASSGDRGGNQPQHF. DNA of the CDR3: TGTGCCAGCAGTGGGGACAGGGGCGGGAATCAGCCCCAGCATTTT.